The T cell receptor (beta chain) under discussion was sequenced for a study of shared clonotypes between healthy human individuals (dated by TCRdb to about 2020). General notes on the study: Two women and a few men aged 18 to 49 years were included in the cohort. Per donor, three plates each were used for CD4 naive and CD4 memory, two for CD8 naive, and one for CD8 memory. Blood TCR repertoires of five healthy adults were deeply sequenced to estimate repertoire size and the extent of clonotype sharing between individuals. To increase sequencing depth and limit assay-specific biases, different laboratories used diverse techniques to prepare libraries and sequence TCR repertoires. Each donor's leukapheresis produced roughly between about 0.8 and 10 billion PBMCs.

CD8 naive samples were CD45RO-negative cells positively selected for CCR7, giving a CD45RA+CCR7+ population that excluded TemRA cells. The donors were healthy, HIV-negative adults who had no recently reported acute infections or vaccinations. Every donor was a Caucasian adult living in Nashville, Tennessee, USA. Blood was obtained by leukapheresis, after which PBMCs were separated by Ficoll-Histopaque density gradient centrifugation and cryopreserved in liquid nitrogen vapor phase. Purity and quantity of every magnetically sorted T cell population were checked by analytical flow cytometry. From each sorted fraction, genomic DNA was isolated and quantified by UV absorbance on a Nanodrop 2000c. CDR1 SGHTA and CDR2 FQGTGA are derived from the germline V gene. Spanning cysteine to phenylalanine, the CDR3 consists of 12 amino acids. Just CDR3 DNA is preserved here, 36 bases in frame from base 1. V loses 5 bases, J loses 0 bases, and the germline ends lie 3 bases apart.

The study at large found these results: Across a few donors, approximately 4.9% of naive CD4, approximately 3.6% of naive CD8, about 2.3% of memory CD4, and 0.4% of memory CD8 clonotypes were shared. Because the study included only a small number of donors, the genetic and exposure-history diversity represented was limited. Only blood was sampled, and tissue TCR repertoires likely differ from those in blood. Compared with non-shared clonotypes, clonotypes shared by all four sorted-subset donors had higher generation probabilities. Pairwise subsampling indicated that sequencing depth was expected to affect the degree of clonotype sharing among donors. Naive subsets generally had larger estimated clonotype richness than memory subsets did. Incomplete sequencing was indicated by rarefaction of sorted-subset datasets, despite the large sequencing depth.

TCR CDR3 regions were amplified from genomic DNA by multiplex PCR using the deep immunoSEQ assay. Extracted genomic DNA from each cell subset was spread evenly across all wells of several immunoSEQ 96-well plates, with each plate serving as a replicate. For sorted subsets, each replicate PCR was loaded with about 0.2 ug genomic DNA, equivalent to 32,000 or so T cell genomes. The purified libraries were quantified using a Qubit 3.0 fluorometer, sized with a Bioanalyzer 2100, and then quantified again using the KAPA Library Quantification kit. A separate single-read 150-cycle Illumina NextSeq 550 flow cell was used to sequence each immunoSEQ 96-well plate. From the authors' description of their analysis: Because the immunoSEQ output held only junctional sequences and lacked quality scores, the filtering could not match the filtering applied to full-length reads. Sequences were annotated with PyIR, a Python wrapper for IgBLAST v1.9, and V/J genes and CDR3 were assigned using IMGT germline references. Reads with weak V/J assignments (E-value above 1e-6), missing CDR3, stop codons, out-of-frame junctions, or ambiguous translated residues were removed. A V3J clonotype was defined by an identical inferred V gene, J gene, and CDR3 amino acid sequence. To compute the percentage overlap between repertoires, the number of shared unique clonotypes was divided by the size of the smaller repertoire. Richness of each repertoire was evaluated using RTK rarefaction, the Chao1 estimator, and Recon v2.1 estimates of unobserved clonotypes. Generation probabilities for all TCRbeta clonotypes obtained by the gDNA method from a handful of donors were computed using OLGA. As stored in TCRdb, this immuneACCESS dataset retains in-frame rearrangements with V and J assigned. A fraction of the clones does not appear; measured against another copy, unresolved V genes explain less than half of the discrepancy, and the remainder lacks a known reason. V, J and clone size are those of that table, while D and trimming were read from the DNA. The sample table holds 760,000 or so clones, of which about 97% were seen once. The top ten clones comprise about 0.25% of the sample.

About this clone itself: There is no known antigen for this receptor. A read error may explain this, as a much larger clone is one base away.

This clonotype was sampled from a man aged 25 to 40 in good health. Sequencing was carried out using naive CD8+ T cells sorted from blood. The cell subset or site label corresponds to: CD45RA+CCR7+. The sequence is built from TRBV7-3 and TRBJ2-3; the D gene is unclear. For the CDR3, the sequence is CASSRSTDTQYF. The sequenced DNA is TGTGCCAGCAGCCGAAGCACAGATACGCAGTATTTT.